This TCR beta chain was captured in a study of T cell responses to AZD1222 COVID-19 vaccine. V gave up 6 bases and J gave up 1 base; unmatched junction bases: 3. Germline CDR1 MNHEY, CDR2 SVGAGI. The CDR3 extends over 15 amino acids. Here immunoSEQ multiplex PCR was the method, and the copy in TCRdb shows in-frame clones only, minus some. The sample holds about 140,000 clones; over 80% are singletons and the top ten take 6% to 7.5%. As to this clone: Its antigen is unidentified.

General study findings and limits: Of the AZD1222 recipients, only 5 to 7 were seropositive at baseline.

The specimen was peripheral blood, collected 28 days after the second AZD1222 dose. This clonotype originated in an adult who received the AZD1222 COVID-19 vaccine. This chain links TRBV6-5 with TRBJ1-5; 10 bases align to TRBD1. The CDR3 spells CASRRGQGSNQPQHF. CDR3 nucleotide sequence: TGTGCCAGCAGACGGGGACAGGGGAGCAATCAGCCCCAGCATTTT.